The 7 T cell receptor beta chains presented below share a single source sample, sequenced in a study of T cells in localized non-small cell lung cancer. The data were produced by immunoSEQ multiplex PCR, yet TCRdb's version contains in-frame clones alone and is incomplete. Seen here are 70,000 to 100,000 clones, 75% to 85% observed once, and the top ten hold about a tenth. The specimen was peripheral blood, collected before any cancer treatment. These receptors were taken from a female donor over 55 with stage I lung adenocarcinoma.

For the CDR3, the DNA is TGTGCCAGCAGCCAAACGATTGGGACAATCACCCTCCACTTT. It yields the protein CASSQTIGTITLHF. V and J are TRBV7-2 and TRBJ1-6; maybe TRBD1 (6 bases). The length of the CDR3 is 14 residues. Germline CDR1 reads SGHTA; CDR2 reads FQGNSA. V lost 5 bases to trimming and J lost 14 bases, with 19 bases between them.

This clone is a singleton in its sample. The chain is built from TRBV21-1 and TRBJ1-5; the table's D call, TRBD1, has no DNA check behind it. TRBV21-1 is shown as a pseudogene. The length of the CDR3 is 18 residues. In DNA form, the CDR3 reads TGTGCCAGCAGCTTCCTCCCCAGCTCGGGACAGGCGCATCAGCCCCAGCATTTT. Amino acid sequence: CASSFLPSSGQAHQPQHF.

The chain couples TRBV7-2 to TRBJ2-7; no clear D gene. V shed 1 base and J shed 0 bases, with 7 bases lying between them. The CDR3 runs to 14 residues. CDR1 SGHTA and CDR2 FQGNSA come from the germline V gene. CDR3: CASSLEGSSYEQYF. For the CDR3, the DNA is TGTGCCAGCAGCTTAGAGGGAAGCTCCTACGAGCAGTACTTC.

This chain links TRBV19 with TRBJ2-5; weak D call: TRBD1 (7 bases). V was clipped by 0 bases and J by 6 bases, with 11 bases between them. Looked up from germline, CDR1 is LNHDA and CDR2 is SQIVND (reference sequence). The CDR3 length is 14 residues. CDR3 in amino acids: CASSIEGGGKTQYF. The CDR3 region has the DNA TGTGCCAGTAGTATAGAAGGGGGCGGGAAGACCCAGTACTTC.

This chain connects TRBV5-6 to TRBJ2-7, with a weak D call TRBD1 (6 bases). Trimming took 4 bases from V and 4 from J, leaving 12 bases between them. This CDR3 contains 13 residues. The germline V gene has CDR1 SGHDT and CDR2 YYEEEE. Here the CDR3 reads CASSAGDKYEQYF. DNA for the CDR3: TGTGCCAGCAGCGCCGGGGACAAGTACGAGCAGTACTTC. Together with reference TRBV5-6 and TRBJ2-7, the CDR3 gives the full variable domain: DAGVTQSPTHLIKTRGQQVTLRCSPKSGHDTVSWYQQALGQGPQFIFQYYEEEERQRGNFPDRFSGHQFPNYSSELNVNALLLGDSALYLCASSAGDKYEQYFGPGTRLTVT.

The genes are TRBV7-6 and TRBJ1-3; D uncertain. Germline-derived CDR1 and CDR2 are SGHVS and FNYEAQ. Trimming took off 3 bases at V and 2 bases at J, with 14 bases between the two ends. The CDR3 totals 16 residues. The CDR3 region has the DNA TGTGCCAGCAGCTTCCCATCGGGAGGAGCTGGAAACACCATATATTTT. This sequence encodes CASSFPSGGAGNTIYF.

This chain links TRBV2 with TRBJ2-7; 8 nucleotides match TRBD1. Trimming took 6 bases from V and 0 from J; bases not matched to a gene: 7. In germline, CDR1 is SNHLY, CDR2 FYNNEI. The CDR3 runs to 15 residues. The CDR3 sequence is CASSRDRWDSYEQYF. CDR3 coding DNA: TGTGCCAGCAGCAGGGACAGGTGGGACTCCTACGAGCAGTACTTC.